This TCR beta chain appears in the sequencing data of a study of blood T cell repertoires in COVID-19 (dated by TCRdb to 2018 to 2020). General notes on the study: The collaborator samples originated in the United States, Italy and Spain and spanned the acute and convalescent phases of COVID-19. A de-identified subject ID, COVID-19 status, age in years and sex were almost always included in the sample metadata. Samples came from the ongoing ImmuneRACE study (first 160 participants) plus 1,254 subjects from 6 global collaborators. The repertoires were made available in a free public database intended to serve as a resource for research on the immune response to SARS-CoV-2. Where HLA class I and class II types were available, the types were taken from metadata supplied by the sample provider, not from assay-based typing. Deeply sampled blood TCRbeta repertoires from subjects exposed to, actively infected with, or recovered from COVID-19 were included in the dataset. The material from the prospective study consisted of cDNA or gDNA derived from T cells, B-cell-depleted T cells, or PBMCs.

Based on the germline V gene, the CDR1 and CDR2 sequences are SGHNT and YENEEA. At the junction V is shortened by 1 base and J by 3 bases; bases outside the gene matches: 1. The CDR3 spans 15 residues, from the cysteine through the phenylalanine. Solely the CDR3 DNA is kept, with 45 bases framed from the first base. Study-wide conclusions, independent of this receptor: How much clinical and demographic metadata was included differed by source and by participant, and the metadata was provided uncurated.

With respect to this clone: Its target antigen remains unknown. It has no much larger one-base neighbor in the sample; base qualities were not kept.

TCRbeta CDR3 regions were amplified from genomic DNA by means of the immunoSEQ Assay, a bias-controlled multiplex PCR. In the original analysis: The number of nucleated cells in each sample was estimated from the amplification of reference gene primers within the assay. To quantify the absolute abundance of each unique TCRbeta CDR3 rearrangement, sequence reads were collapsed and filtered. For each sample, productive Simpson clonality was calculated as the square root of Simpson's diversity index across productive rearrangements. The source is immuneACCESS, and TCRdb retained only in-frame sequences with V and J called. Part of the clones is not carried over; for the studies checked, unresolved V genes explain less than half of this, and the remainder is unexplained. V, J and clone size reflect that table, while D and trimming were determined from the DNA. For this sample the table gives roughly 430,000 clones, of which roughly 90% were detected only once. Roughly 1.9% of the sample rests with the top ten.

Enrolling through a virtual design, the prospective study's participants ranged in age from roughly 18 to 95 years and lived across 24 United States geographic areas. In the prospective study, participants were assigned to cohorts based on the clinical history participants reported in a screening survey and a study questionnaire. In the prospective study, mobile phlebotomists collected whole blood, serum and a nasopharyngeal or oropharyngeal swab from each participant. Prospective study participants could optionally give additional blood draws and questionnaires over an approximately 2-month period. Before DNA extraction, blood samples from the prospective study were shipped at room temperature or frozen.

Sequencing input: PBMCs or T cells enriched from blood (not recorded which). This TCR came from a woman aged 40-49 years with acute COVID-19. In this chain, TRBV11-3 is recombined with TRBJ2-1; 9 bases in the middle match TRBD1. The nucleotides are TGTGCCAGCAGCTTAGGGACAGGGGTCTACAATGAGCAGTTCTTC. Translation gives CASSLGTGVYNEQFF.